This T cell receptor beta chain was documented in a study of shared clonotypes between healthy human individuals. Naive CD8 cells lacked CD45RO and underwent positive selection for CCR7, leaving out terminally differentiated effector memory CD45RA+ cells. With respect to this clone: This specimen includes other DNA sequences encoding the same CDR3.

Only in-frame clones appear in the TCRdb table, and some are missing; sequencing was by immunoSEQ multiplex PCR. The sample records roughly 2.1 million clones, about 92% being singletons. The V end was cut by 7 bases, the J end by 4 bases, with 10 bases between. The germline CDR1 and CDR2 sequences are SQVTM and ANQGSEA. The CDR3 contains 11 residues. Sequencing was carried out using naive CD8+ T cells from PBMCs. The clonotype comes from a man younger than 35 in good health. Some clones in this sample may be carry-over from other donors' samples. The genes are TRBV29-1 and TRBJ2-5; TRBD1 is a possible D gene (6 bases). Here the CDR3 reads CSGTGLETQYF. For the CDR3, the DNA is TGCAGCGGAACAGGGTTAGAGACCCAGTACTTC.